One and the same sample provided the 8 T cell receptor beta chains below, sequenced in a study of control samples from healthy donors and cancer patients. TCRdb's table, derived via immunoSEQ multiplex PCR, lists solely in-frame clones and lacks some. The data show 150,000 to 200,000 clones, with roughly 89% seen just once and around 13% held by the top ten. The material sequenced was blood. The receptors here all came from a man in his thirties or forties in good health.

This clone was seen just once. This chain connects TRBV11-2 to TRBJ2-4; D possibly uses TRBD1 or TRBD2 (5 bases each). From germline, CDR1 is SGHAT and CDR2 FQNNGV. Trimming pared 5 bases from V and 8 bases from J, leaving 16 bases between. The CDR3 covers 14 residues. The DNA for the CDR3 is TGTGCCAGCAGCCCCGAGGGGCCTGGGGACATTCAGTACTTC. This gives the protein CASSPEGPGDIQYF.

The genes are TRBV27 and TRBJ2-1; 11 nucleotides align to TRBD2. J gave up 3 bases and V 6 bases, and 7 bases lay outside the gene matches. CDR1 is MNHEY and CDR2 is SMNVEV in the germline V gene (reference sequence). The CDR3 has 16 amino acids. The CDR3 nucleotides read TGTGCCAGCAGCCTACAGGGACTAGCGGACTACAATGAGCAGTTCTTC. Its protein product is CASSLQGLADYNEQFF.

The chain is built from TRBV2 and TRBJ2-7; D is possibly TRBD2 (5 bases). This CDR3 comprises 15 residues. V gave up 1 base and J gave up 2 bases, with 12 bases separating them. CDR1 and CDR2 from the germline V gene are SNHLY and FYNNEI. The CDR3 DNA is TGTGCCAGCAGTGAAGGCTCCAGCGGACCCTACGAGCAGTACTTC. Translation gives CASSEGSSGPYEQYF. Full variable domain (outside the CDR3, taken from reference TRBV2 and TRBJ2-7): EPEVTQTPSHQVTQMGQEVILRCVPISNHLYFYWYRQILGQKVEFLVSFYNNEISEKSEIFDDQFSVERPDGSNFTLKIRSTKLEDSAMYFCASSEGSSGPYEQYFGPGTRLTVT.

This clone showed up just once. The rearrangement joins TRBV5-1 to TRBJ2-5; D is unresolved. Germline V CDR1 and CDR2: SGHRS, YFSETQ. Deletions cut 4 bases from V and 4 bases from J, with 14 bases between. This CDR3 spans 14 amino acids. The CDR3 DNA sequence: TGCGCCAGCAGCCTGGATGTCCGAGGAGAGACCCAGTACTTC. Translating it yields CASSLDVRGETQYF.

To note about this clone: This sample also contains other DNA sequences that code for the same CDR3. CDR3 sequence (DNA): TGTGCCAGCAGCGCTCAGGCAGACAAAAACATTCAGTACTTC. It codes for CASSAQADKNIQYF. This chain links TRBV9 with TRBJ2-4; the D is unclear. The length of the CDR3 is 14 residues. V shed 3 bases and J shed 3 bases, with 10 bases lying between them. Germline V CDR1 and CDR2: SGDLS, YYNGEE.

This clone was counted a few times. The chain carries TRBV3-1 (or the pseudogene TRBV3-2) and TRBJ1-5; TRBD1 matches 9 bases. This CDR3 has 16 residues. The V gene end was trimmed by 4 bases and the J gene end by 3 bases; junction bases not matched to a gene: 7. CDR1 LGHDT and CDR2 YNNKEL come from the germline V gene (reference sequence). Here the CDR3 DNA reads TGTGCCAGCAGCCTCTCCGGGACAGGGCACAATCAGCCCCAGCATTTT. Its translation: CASSLSGTGHNQPQHF.

This chain joins TRBV27 and TRBJ1-6; 8 bases fit TRBD1. Germline V gene data show CDR1 as MNHEY and CDR2 as SMNVEV (reference sequence). The length of the CDR3 is 16 residues. Trimming cost V 4 bases and J 7 bases; bases outside gene matches: 9. The CDR3 sequence is CASSSAGTGPNSPLHF. The CDR3 bases are TGTGCCAGCAGTTCCGCCGGGACAGGCCCAAATTCACCCCTCCACTTT.

This chain links TRBV5-1 with TRBJ2-1, with 10 bases that match TRBD1. Germline values: CDR1 SGHRS, CDR2 YFSETQ. Trimming cost V 4 bases and J 5 bases; bases outside gene matches: 6. The CDR3 is made up of 15 amino acids. CDR3 sequence reads: CASSLPGQGNNEQFF. CDR3 sequence (DNA): TGCGCCAGCAGCCTCCCGGGACAGGGGAACAATGAGCAGTTCTTC.